The rows below give T cell receptor beta chains drawn from one sample of a study of immune cell composition in non-small cell lung cancer. TCRdb keeps only in-frame clones here, not all; method: immunoSEQ multiplex PCR. The data hold hundreds of clones, with approximately 78% observed a single time. Sequenced: non-adjacent lung tissue. The receptors stem from a human donor with non-small cell lung cancer. Both conserved end residues are part of each CDR3. The D gene is left open where the match is weak. Size is omitted from some rows. Given values are once, few, many or a class for expanded clones.

abundance	d_gene	j_gene	v_gene	CDR3nt	CDR3aa
.	TRBD1	TRBJ1-4	TRBV5-1	TGCGCCAGCAGCTCCCCCCCGGGACAGGGGGCTACTAATGAAAAACTGTTTTTT	CASSSPPGQGATNEKLFF
.	.	TRBJ2-1	TRBV19	TGTGCCAGTAGTAGTACAGTATACAATGAGCAGTTCTTC	CASSSTVYNEQFF
few	.	TRBJ1-5	TRBV29-1	TGCAGCGTTGCGGGGGTTGAAGGTCAGCCCCAGCATTTT	CSVAGVEGQPQHF
once	TRBD1	TRBJ2-5	TRBV7-9	TGTGCCAGCAGCTGGGACAGGGGGAGGAAAGAGACCCAGTACTTC	CASSWDRGRKETQYF
.	.	TRBJ1-2	TRBV2	TGTGCCAGCGGGGCCGACTATGGCTACACCTTC	CASGADYGYTF
.	.	TRBJ1-2	TRBV2	TGTGCCAGCAGCACCCCGCAGGTTAACTATGGCTACACCTTC	CASSTPQVNYGYTF
.	.	TRBJ2-2	TRBV11-3	TGTGCCAGCAGCCTTCGGACAGAAACCGGGGAGCTGTTTTTT	CASSLRTETGELFF
.	.	TRBJ1-1	TRBV6-6	TGTGCCAGCAGTTCGAATGGCAGGGGGAACACTGAAGCTTTCTTT	CASSSNGRGNTEAFF
.	TRBD1	TRBJ1-3	TRBV5-6	TGTGCCAGCAGCATCGGGACAGCCTCAAGTGGGGACACCATATATTTT	CASSIGTASSGDTIYF
.	TRBD2	TRBJ2-2	TRBV7-6	TGTGCCAGCAGCTTAGTGGCTCCCCAGCGGGGGTTGACCGGGGAGCTGTTTTTT	CASSLVAPQRGLTGELFF
.	.	TRBJ2-7	TRBV15	TGTGCCACCAGCAGAGATCGGAGCGCTTACGAGCAGTACTTC	CATSRDRSAYEQYF
.	.	TRBJ1-3	TRBV10-3	TGTGCCATCAGTGCCAAGGGGCTCTCTGGAAACACCATATATTTT	CAISAKGLSGNTIYF
once	TRBD1	TRBJ1-3	TRBV7-9	TGTGCCAGCAGCAAACAGGGGGCTTCTGGAAACACCATATATTTT	CASSKQGASGNTIYF
.	.	TRBJ1-1	TRBV6-1	TGTGCCACCCCCTGGGAGCTGAACACTGAAGCTTTCTTT	CATPWELNTEAFF
few	.	TRBJ2-4	TRBV19	TGTGCCAGTAGCGGGAGCTGGGCCAAAAACATTCAGTACTTC	CASSGSWAKNIQYF
once	.	TRBJ2-7	TRBV11-1	TGTGCCAGCAGCAAAGACAACTCCTACGAGCAGTACTTC	CASSKDNSYEQYF
few	.	TRBJ2-1	TRBV5-4	TGTGCCAGCAGCTTGGGGGGCGACAATGAGCAGTTCTTC	CASSLGGDNEQFF
.	.	TRBJ2-7	TRBV6-5	TGTGCCAGCAGGGAGAGGGTCAGGGGTTCCTACGAGCAGTACTTC	CASRERVRGSYEQYF
.	.	TRBJ1-2	TRBV7-2	TGTGCCAGCAGCTTAGGGGGAGGGGATAGCAATGGCTACACCTTC	CASSLGGGDSNGYTF
large	TRBD2	TRBJ2-7	TRBV2	TGTGCCAGCAATCCGGGGGGAGTCAACGAGCAGTACTTC	CASNPGGVNEQYF
.	TRBD2	TRBJ2-1	TRBV7-9	TGTGCCAGCAGCTCGACTAGCGGGACCAATGAGCAGTTCTTC	CASSSTSGTNEQFF
.	TRBD1	TRBJ2-7	TRBV11-1	TGTGCCAGCAGCTTAGATTATGGACAGGGGAGTGACGAGCAGTACTTC	CASSLDYGQGSDEQYF
.	.	TRBJ2-7	TRBV7-9	TGTGCCAGCAGCCAGGAGATGGCAGGGATTCACGAGCAGTACTTC	CASSQEMAGIHEQYF
.	TRBD1	TRBJ2-1	TRBV4-3	TGCGCCAGCAGCCAGGGAACAGGGGGCAATGAGCAGTTCTTC	CASSQGTGGNEQFF
.	TRBD2	TRBJ2-3	TRBV6-5	TGTGCCAGCAGTACCAGCGGGAGCCTGGGAGATACGCAGTATTTT	CASSTSGSLGDTQYF
.	TRBD1	TRBJ2-7	TRBV19	TGTGCCAGTGAACAGGGGAGCTACGAGCAGTACTTC	CASEQGSYEQYF
few	.	TRBJ1-1	TRBV2	TGTGCCAGCAGTGAGCAGGGGTCCACTGAAGCTTTCTTT	CASSEQGSTEAFF
few	TRBD2	TRBJ2-3	TRBV4-2	TGTGCCAGCAGCCCTGGGCTAGCGGGAGCGGAGGATACGCAGTATTTT	CASSPGLAGAEDTQYF
.	.	TRBJ2-5	TRBV27	TGTGCCAGCAGTTTATCGAGAGGGCGAGAGACCCAGTACTTC	CASSLSRGRETQYF
.	TRBD2	TRBJ2-5	TRBV9	TGTGCCAGCTTGCGGGAGGGGGAGACCCAGTACTTC	CASLREGETQYF
large	.	TRBJ1-1	TRBV19	TGTGCCAGTAGTCTTTTAGACACGAACACTGAAGCTTTCTTT	CASSLLDTNTEAFF
.	TRBD1	TRBJ1-2	TRBV7-2	TGTGCCAGCAGCAGGACAGGGAGTCTCAACTATGGCTACACCTTC	CASSRTGSLNYGYTF
.	TRBD2	TRBJ2-7	TRBV19	TGTGCCAGTAGTATACAAGCGGGAGATAAATACGAGCAGTACTTC	CASSIQAGDKYEQYF
.	.	TRBJ2-7	TRBV2	TGTGCCAGCAGTGAACCCCTTTACAGGCCCTTGGAGCAGTACTTC	CASSEPLYRPLEQYF
.	TRBD1	TRBJ2-1	TRBV27	TGTGCCAGCACCCCTCGTAGGGGGCCGGGGGAGCAGTTCTTC	CASTPRRGPGEQFF
.	.	TRBJ2-3	TRBV11-2	TGTGCCAGCACCTCGTTGTTCGCAACTGATACGCAGTATTTT	CASTSLFATDTQYF
once	.	TRBJ2-1	TRBV7-2	TGTGCCAGCAGCTCAGGACAGGGAGGGTTCAATGAGCAGTTCTTC	CASSSGQGGFNEQFF
.	TRBD2	TRBJ2-1	TRBV7-2	TGTGCCAGCAGCTTAGGAGCGGGAGCCGGAAACAATGAGCAGTTCTTC	CASSLGAGAGNNEQFF
.	TRBD1	TRBJ2-5	TRBV5-4	TGTGCCAGCAGCCCCGGACAGGGGCCAGAGACCCAGTACTTC	CASSPGQGPETQYF
once	TRBD1	TRBJ2-1	TRBV7-8	TGTGCCAGCAGCACCCGGGACAGAGTCAATGAGCAGTTCTTC	CASSTRDRVNEQFF
.	.	TRBJ1-4	TRBV5-6	TGTGCCAGCAGCTTGGCCACGGGTGCAACTAATGAAAAACTGTTTTTT	CASSLATGATNEKLFF
.	.	TRBJ2-2	TRBV30	TGTGCCTGGAGTCGGGACACCGGGGAGCTGTTTTTT	CAWSRDTGELFF
once	TRBD2	TRBJ2-5	TRBV6-5	TGTGCCAGCACCCCAGGAGGGGAGGGAGAGACCCAGTACTTC	CASTPGGEGETQYF
few	.	TRBJ1-1	TRBV29-1	TGCAGCGTTGCAGTGTCACAAGACACTGAAGCTTTCTTT	CSVAVSQDTEAFF
.	TRBD1	TRBJ2-5	TRBV7-6	TGTGCCAGCAGCCTTACAGGGGCGCATAGTATGGCCGAGACCCAGTACTTC	CASSLTGAHSMAETQYF
few	TRBD1	TRBJ2-5	TRBV5-4	TGTGCCAGCAGGGCCGGGACAGGGAAGGAGGAGACCCAGTACTTC	CASRAGTGKEETQYF
few	.	TRBJ2-6	TRBV19	TGTGCCAGTAGCCCCCGAGTGCAGGGCGACCTCTCTGGGGCCAACGTCCTGACTTTC	CASSPRVQGDLSGANVLTF
.	TRBD2	TRBJ2-3	TRBV7-9	TGTGCCAGCAGCTTAGGGCTAGCGGGGGGGCAGGGAGATACGCAGTATTTT	CASSLGLAGGQGDTQYF
large	TRBD1	TRBJ2-3	TRBV4-1	TGCGCCAGCAGCCAGGGACAGGGGCAGGTGAGCACAGATACGCAGTATTTT	CASSQGQGQVSTDTQYF
.	.	TRBJ2-5	TRBV11-3	TGTGCCAGCAGCTTAGAATCTATACCACAAGAGACCCAGTACTTC	CASSLESIPQETQYF
.	TRBD1	TRBJ2-7	TRBV30	TGTGCCTGGAGTGTGATCGGGACAGGGAACGAGCAGTACTTC	CAWSVIGTGNEQYF
few	.	TRBJ1-5	TRBV4-1	TGCGCCAGCAGCCAAGCGTTAGGGGGGCCCCAGCATTTT	CASSQALGGPQHF
few	.	TRBJ2-7	TRBV30	TGTGCCGGCGGACAGAGCTCCTACGAGCAGTACTTC	CAGGQSSYEQYF
.	.	TRBJ1-2	TRBV5-6	TGTGCCAGCAGTCCGGACATTTACTATGGCTACACCTTC	CASSPDIYYGYTF
.	.	TRBJ2-3	TRBV28	TGTGCCAGCAGTTTCGTCGCCGGCACAGATGCGCAGTATTTT	CASSFVAGTDAQYF
.	.	TRBJ1-2	TRBV6-1	TGTGCCAGCTCCCAGGGCGCCAACTATGGCTACACCTTC	CASSQGANYGYTF
.	.	TRBJ2-7	TRBV7-7	TGTGCCAGCAGCTTACGGGAAACCTACGAGCAGTACTTC	CASSLRETYEQYF